This TCR beta chain was captured by sequencing in a study of cytomegalovirus exposure and HLA in healthy donors. V was pared by 0 bases and J by 5 bases, with 4 bases of the junction left unmatched. The V gene's germline CDR1 is SGHRS and CDR2 YFSETQ. The CDR3 has 14 residues. Concerning this clone itself: This same CDR3 is encoded by further DNA sequences in the sample.

Primers included in the PCR were 60 Vbeta and 13 Jbeta primers. Repertoires were generated with immunoSEQ multiplex PCR, while TCRdb's copy carries only in-frame clones and drops some. The data hold approximately 190,000 clones, with roughly four fifths observed a single time. This TCR came from a man between 40 and 49 years old in good health and CMV-seropositive. Sequenced input: PBMCs. The genes are TRBV5-1 and TRBJ2-5; TRBD2 matches 7 bases. The CDR3 DNA reads as TGCGCCAGCAGCTTGGGGCAGGGAGGGGAGACCCAGTACTTC. The encoded protein is CASSLGQGGETQYF.